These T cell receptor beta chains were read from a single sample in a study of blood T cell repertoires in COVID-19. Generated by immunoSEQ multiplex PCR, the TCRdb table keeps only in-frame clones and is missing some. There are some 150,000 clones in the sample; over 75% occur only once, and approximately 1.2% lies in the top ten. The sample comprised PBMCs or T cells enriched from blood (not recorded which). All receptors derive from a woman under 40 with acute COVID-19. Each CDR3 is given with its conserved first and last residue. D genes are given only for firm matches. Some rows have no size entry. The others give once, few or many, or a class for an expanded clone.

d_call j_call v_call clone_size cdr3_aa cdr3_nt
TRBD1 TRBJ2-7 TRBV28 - CASSLGGPPGGYEQYF TGTGCCAGCAGTTTAGGAGGTCCACCAGGGGGCTACGAGCAGTACTTC
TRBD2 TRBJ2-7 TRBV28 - CASQAGGLNEQYF TGTGCCAGTCAAGCGGGAGGGCTTAACGAGCAGTACTTC
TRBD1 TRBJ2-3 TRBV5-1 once CASSVQGYSDTQYF TGCGCCAGCAGCGTACAGGGGTATTCAGATACGCAGTATTTT
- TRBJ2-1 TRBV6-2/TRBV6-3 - CASSYPWGESSRDEQFF TGTGCCAGCAGTTACCCCTGGGGGGAAAGTAGTAGGGATGAGCAGTTCTTC
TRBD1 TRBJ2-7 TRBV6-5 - CASAGTGLGQYF TGTGCCAGCGCCGGGACAGGTTTAGGGCAGTACTTC
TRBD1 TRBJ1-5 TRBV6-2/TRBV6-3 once CASSYLGQSNQPQHF TGTGCCAGCAGTTACTTGGGACAGAGCAATCAGCCCCAGCATTTT
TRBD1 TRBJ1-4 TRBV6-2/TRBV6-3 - CASSPWPGTGDEKLFF TGTGCCAGCAGTCCGTGGCCCGGGACAGGGGATGAAAAACTGTTTTTT
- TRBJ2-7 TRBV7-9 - CASSFSLTATAYEQYF TGTGCCAGCAGCTTTTCCCTGACAGCGACCGCATACGAGCAGTACTTC
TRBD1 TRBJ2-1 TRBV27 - CATTDRGSYNEQFF TGTGCCACCACGGACAGGGGCTCCTACAATGAGCAGTTCTTC
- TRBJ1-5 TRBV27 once CASSFTGDQPQHF TGTGCCAGCAGTTTCACGGGAGATCAGCCCCAGCATTTT
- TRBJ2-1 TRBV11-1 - CASSPQSYNEQFF TGTGCCAGCAGCCCACAGAGCTACAATGAGCAGTTCTTC
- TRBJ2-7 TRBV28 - CASSSGGLSYEQYF TGTGCCAGCAGTTCTGGGGGCCTATCCTACGAGCAGTACTTC
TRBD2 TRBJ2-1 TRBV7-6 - CASSLVLLAGGGEQFF TGTGCCAGCAGCTTAGTTCTTCTAGCGGGAGGGGGTGAGCAGTTCTTC
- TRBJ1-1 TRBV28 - CASSPSASFLAAFF TGTGCCAGCAGCCCTAGCGCCAGCTTCTTAGCAGCTTTCTTT
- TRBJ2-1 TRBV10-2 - CASRGMGAGVISSYNEQFF TGCGCCAGCAGGGGGATGGGGGCGGGAGTGATCAGCTCCTACAATGAGCAGTTCTTC
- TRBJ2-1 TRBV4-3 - CASSQDLTDSSYNEQFF TGCGCCAGCAGCCAAGATCTCACTGATAGCTCCTACAATGAGCAGTTCTTC
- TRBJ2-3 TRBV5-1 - CASSLGGTDTQYF TGCGCCAGCAGCTTAGGGGGCACAGATACGCAGTATTTT
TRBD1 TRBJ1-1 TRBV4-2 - CASSHTGQGGGEAFF TGTGCCAGCAGCCATACGGGACAGGGGGGAGGGGAAGCTTTCTTT
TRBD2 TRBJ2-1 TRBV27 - CASSLGTSVSEQFF TGTGCCAGCAGTTTAGGGACTAGTGTCTCTGAGCAGTTCTTC
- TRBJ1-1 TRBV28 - CASSKSGTPSTEAFF TGTGCCAGCAGCAAATCGGGGACACCCAGCACTGAAGCTTTCTTT
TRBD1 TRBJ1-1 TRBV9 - CASSERDREIPTEAFF TGTGCCAGCAGCGAGCGGGACAGGGAGATCCCCACTGAAGCTTTCTTT
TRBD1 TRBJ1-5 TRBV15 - CATSSDRGNQPQHF TGTGCCACCAGCTCAGACAGGGGCAATCAGCCCCAGCATTTT
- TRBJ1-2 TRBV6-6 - CASSPPVYGYTF TGTGCCAGCAGCCCTCCCGTCTATGGCTACACCTTC
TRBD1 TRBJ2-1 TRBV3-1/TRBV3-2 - CASSRGQETGQFF TGTGCCAGCAGCCGCGGACAGGAGACGGGGCAGTTCTTC
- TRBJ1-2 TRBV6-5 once CASSPGGLYGYTF TGTGCCAGCAGCCCGGGAGGGCTCTATGGCTACACCTTC
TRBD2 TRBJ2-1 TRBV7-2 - CASSSTSFPAGDYNEQFF TGTGCCAGCAGCTCAACCTCCTTTCCAGCGGGGGACTACAATGAGCAGTTCTTC
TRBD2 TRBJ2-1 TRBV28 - CASSVSSGERTEQFF TGTGCCAGCAGTGTATCTAGCGGGGAACGGACTGAGCAGTTCTTC
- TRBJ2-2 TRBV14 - CASSQLRIPGELFF TGTGCCAGCAGCCAACTCAGGATTCCCGGGGAGCTGTTTTTT
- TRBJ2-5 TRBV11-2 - CASSGRGGETQYF TGTGCCAGCAGCGGAAGAGGTGGGGAGACCCAGTACTTC
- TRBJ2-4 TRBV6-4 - CASSEQGTSGDIQYF TGTGCCAGCAGTGAGCAGGGGACATCTGGGGACATTCAGTACTTC
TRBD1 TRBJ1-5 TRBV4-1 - CASSQYYTGGGQPQHF TGCGCCAGCAGCCAGTACTACACAGGGGGCGGTCAGCCCCAGCATTTT
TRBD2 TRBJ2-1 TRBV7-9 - CASSLALAGSYNEQFF TGTGCCAGCAGCTTAGCCCTAGCGGGATCGTACAATGAGCAGTTCTTC
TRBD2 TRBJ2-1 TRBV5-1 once CASSLVAGSYNEQFF TGCGCCAGCAGCTTGGTAGCGGGCTCCTACAATGAGCAGTTCTTC
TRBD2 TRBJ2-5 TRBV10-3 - CAISWGRGQETQYF TGTGCCATCAGTTGGGGGAGGGGACAAGAGACCCAGTACTTC
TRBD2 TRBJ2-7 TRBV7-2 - CASSKQGLAGVVYEQYF TGTGCCAGCAGCAAACAGGGACTAGCGGGAGTGGTTTACGAGCAGTACTTC
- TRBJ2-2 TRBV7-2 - CASSLVWQGTGELFF TGTGCCAGCAGCTTAGTTTGGCAGGGGACCGGGGAGCTGTTTTTT
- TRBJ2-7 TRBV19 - CASSSQNYEQYF TGTGCCAGTAGTTCCCAGAATTACGAGCAGTACTTC
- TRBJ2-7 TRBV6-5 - CASSPSTSSSAWEYF TGTGCCAGCAGTCCTTCGACATCTTCATCGGCGTGGGAGTACTTC
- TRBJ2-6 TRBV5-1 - CASKGAGANVLTF TGCGCCAGCAAAGGGGCCGGGGCCAACGTCCTGACTTTC
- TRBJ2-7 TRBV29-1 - CSVARSYEQYF TGCAGCGTTGCTCGCTCCTACGAGCAGTACTTC
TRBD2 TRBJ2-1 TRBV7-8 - CASSLTSGIFYNEQFF TGTGCCAGCAGCTTAACTAGCGGAATATTCTACAATGAGCAGTTCTTC
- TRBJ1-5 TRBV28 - CASSLGQNNQPQHF TGTGCCAGCAGTTTAGGACAGAACAATCAGCCCCAGCATTTT
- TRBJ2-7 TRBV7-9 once CASSFLQGEQYF TGTGCCAGCAGCTTTTTACAGGGCGAGCAGTACTTC
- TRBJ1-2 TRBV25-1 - CASQSGIGYGYTF TGTGCCAGCCAGTCAGGGATAGGCTATGGCTACACCTTC
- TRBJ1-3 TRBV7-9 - CASSLDRNGNTIYF TGTGCCAGCAGCCTCGACAGAAATGGAAACACCATATATTTT
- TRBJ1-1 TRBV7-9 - CASSPGGRPEAFF TGTGCCAGCAGCCCGGGGGGTCGCCCTGAAGCTTTCTTT
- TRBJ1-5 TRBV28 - CASSSGDQPQHF TGTGCCAGCAGTTCGGGGGATCAGCCCCAGCATTTT
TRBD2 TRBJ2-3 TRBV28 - CASSLAGASTDTQYF TGTGCCAGCAGTCTAGCGGGAGCTAGCACAGATACGCAGTATTTT
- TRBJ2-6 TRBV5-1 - CASGASGANVLTF TGCGCCAGCGGGGCCTCTGGGGCCAACGTCCTGACTTTC
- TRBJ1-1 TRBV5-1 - CASSDQGGEAFF TGCGCCAGCAGCGATCAGGGTGGTGAAGCTTTCTTT
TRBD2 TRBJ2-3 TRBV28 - CASSQTSGYTDTQYF TGTGCCAGCAGCCAGACTAGCGGATACACAGATACGCAGTATTTT
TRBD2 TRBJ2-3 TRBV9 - CASSVTSGTDTQYF TGTGCCAGCAGCGTAACTAGCGGCACAGATACGCAGTATTTT
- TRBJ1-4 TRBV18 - CASSPPNPGIREKLFF TGTGCCAGCTCACCACCTAATCCCGGGATTCGAGAAAAACTGTTTTTT
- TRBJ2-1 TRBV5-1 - CASSAGPNSYNEQFF TGCGCCAGCAGCGCGGGACCAAACTCCTACAATGAGCAGTTCTTC
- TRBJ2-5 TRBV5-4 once CASSSGGQETQYF TGTGCCAGCAGCTCTGGCGGCCAAGAGACCCAGTACTTC
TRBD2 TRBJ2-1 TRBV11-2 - CASSIGDQRLAEEQFF TGTGCCAGCAGCATTGGGGACCAAAGACTAGCGGAAGAGCAGTTCTTC
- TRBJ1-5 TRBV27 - CASSPNSGNQPQHF TGTGCCAGCAGCCCAAACAGCGGAAATCAGCCCCAGCATTTT